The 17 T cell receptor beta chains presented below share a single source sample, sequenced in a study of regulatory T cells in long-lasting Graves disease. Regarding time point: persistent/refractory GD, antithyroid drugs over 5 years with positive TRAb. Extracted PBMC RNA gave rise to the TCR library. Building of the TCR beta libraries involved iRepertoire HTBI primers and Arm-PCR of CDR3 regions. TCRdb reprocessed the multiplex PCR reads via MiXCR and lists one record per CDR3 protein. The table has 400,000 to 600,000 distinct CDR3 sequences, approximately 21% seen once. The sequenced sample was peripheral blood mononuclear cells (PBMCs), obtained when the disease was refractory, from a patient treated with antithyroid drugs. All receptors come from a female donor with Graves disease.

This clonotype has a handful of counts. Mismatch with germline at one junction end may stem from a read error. CDR3: CASSLAASGTAAQETQYF. The CDR3 nucleotides are TGTGCTAGCAGCTTAGCTGCGAGCGGGACCGCAGCCCAAGAGACCCAGTACTTC. The chain recombines TRBV7-7 with TRBJ2-5; 7 bases are a match to TRBD2. CDR1 and CDR2 (germline): SSHAT, FNYEAQ (reference sequence). This CDR3 is built from 18 residues.

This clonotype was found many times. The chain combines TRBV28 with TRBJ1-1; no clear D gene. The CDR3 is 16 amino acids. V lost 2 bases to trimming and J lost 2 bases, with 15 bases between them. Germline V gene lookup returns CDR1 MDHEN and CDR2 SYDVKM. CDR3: CASSLIGERANTEAFF. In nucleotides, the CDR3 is TGTGCCAGCAGTTTAATCGGTGAGCGAGCAAACACTGAAGCTTTCTTT.

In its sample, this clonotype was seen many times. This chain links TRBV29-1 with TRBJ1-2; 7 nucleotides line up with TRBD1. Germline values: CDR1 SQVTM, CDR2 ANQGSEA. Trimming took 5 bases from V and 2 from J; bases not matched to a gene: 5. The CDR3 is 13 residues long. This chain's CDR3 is CSVRSDRNYGYTF. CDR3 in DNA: TGCAGCGTTCGATCGGACAGGAACTATGGCTACACCTTC.

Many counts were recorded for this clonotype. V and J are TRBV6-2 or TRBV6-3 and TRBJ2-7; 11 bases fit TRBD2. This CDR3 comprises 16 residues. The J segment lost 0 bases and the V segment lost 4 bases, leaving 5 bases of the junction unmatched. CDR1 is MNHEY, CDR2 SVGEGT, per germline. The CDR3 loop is CASSSAGTSGSYEQYF. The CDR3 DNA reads TGTGCCAGCAGTTCCGCTGGGACTAGCGGCTCCTACGAGCAGTACTTC.

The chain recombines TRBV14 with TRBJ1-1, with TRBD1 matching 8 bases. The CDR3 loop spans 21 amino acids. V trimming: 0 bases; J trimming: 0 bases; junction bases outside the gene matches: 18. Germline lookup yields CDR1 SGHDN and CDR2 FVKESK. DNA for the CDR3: TGTGCCAGCAGCCAAGAAGGCTCTCTGCCCTGGGGGGGACAGGTGAACACTGAAGCTTTCTTT. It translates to CASSQEGSLPWGGQVNTEAFF. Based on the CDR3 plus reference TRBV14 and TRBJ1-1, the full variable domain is EAGVTQFPSHSVIEKGQTVTLRCDPISGHDNLYWYRRVMGKEIKFLLHFVKESKQDESGMPNNRFLAERTGGTYSTLKVQPAELEDSGVYFCASSQEGSLPWGGQVNTEAFFGQGTRLTVV.

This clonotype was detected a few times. The CDR3 sequence is CSVEGGDVGADTQYF. The CDR3 nucleotides read TGCAGCGTTGAAGGGGGAGACGTTGGGGCAGATACGCAGTATTTT. The chain uses TRBV29-1 and TRBJ2-3, with D possibly being TRBD2 (5 bases). V lost 1 base and J 4 bases, leaving 15 bases between the germline ends. Germline CDR1 SQVTM, CDR2 ANQGSEA. CDR3 length: 15 residues.

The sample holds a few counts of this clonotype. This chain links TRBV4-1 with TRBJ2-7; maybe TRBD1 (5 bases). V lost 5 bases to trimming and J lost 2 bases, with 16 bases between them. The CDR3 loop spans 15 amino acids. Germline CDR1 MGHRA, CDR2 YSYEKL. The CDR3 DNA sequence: TGCGCCAGCAGCGGACGGCAGGGCTGGGCCTACGAGCAGTACTTC. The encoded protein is CASSGRQGWAYEQYF.

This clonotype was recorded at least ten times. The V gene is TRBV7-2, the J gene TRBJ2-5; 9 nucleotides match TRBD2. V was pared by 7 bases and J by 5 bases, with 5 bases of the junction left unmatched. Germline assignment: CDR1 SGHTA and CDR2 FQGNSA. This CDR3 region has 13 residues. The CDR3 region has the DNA TGTGCCAGCATCGAGCGGGGGGATGAGACCCAGTACTTC. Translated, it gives CASIERGDETQYF.

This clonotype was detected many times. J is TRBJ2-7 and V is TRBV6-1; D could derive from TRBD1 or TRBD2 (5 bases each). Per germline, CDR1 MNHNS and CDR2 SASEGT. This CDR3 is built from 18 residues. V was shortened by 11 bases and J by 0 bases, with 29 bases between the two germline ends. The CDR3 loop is CARTGAAKSETSSYEQYF. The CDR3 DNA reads TGTGCCCGCACAGGAGCGGCCAAATCTGAAACTAGCTCCTACGAGCAGTACTTC.

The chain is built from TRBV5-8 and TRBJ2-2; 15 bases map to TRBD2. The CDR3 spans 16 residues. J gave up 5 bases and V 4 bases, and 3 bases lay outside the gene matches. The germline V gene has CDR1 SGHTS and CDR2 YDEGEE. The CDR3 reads CASSRGTSGGTGELFF. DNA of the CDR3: TGTGCCAGCAGCCGAGGGACTAGCGGGGGGACCGGGGAGCTGTTTTTT.

CDR3 sequence reads: CAWGRLRSNTEAFF. Here the CDR3 DNA reads TGTGCCTGGGGGCGGTTGCGCTCGAACACTGAAGCTTTCTTT. The J gene is TRBJ1-1, the V gene TRBV30; D gene uncertain. This CDR3 spans 14 amino acids. With 5 bases removed from V and 1 base from J, the gap between germline ends came to 14 bases. Germline V CDR1 and CDR2: GTSNPN, SVGIG (reference sequence). Variable domain in full (rest from reference TRBV30 and TRBJ1-1): SQTIHQWPATLVQPVGSPLSLECTVEGTSNPNLYWYRQAAGRGLQLLFYSVGIGQISSEVPQNLSASRPQDRQFILSSKKLLLSDSGFYLCAWGRLRSNTEAFFGQGTRLTVV.

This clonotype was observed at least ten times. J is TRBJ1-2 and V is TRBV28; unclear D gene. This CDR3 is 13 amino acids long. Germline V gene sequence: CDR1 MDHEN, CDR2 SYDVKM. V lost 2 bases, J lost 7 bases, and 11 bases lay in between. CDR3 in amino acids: CASSLGTDGGYTF. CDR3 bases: TGTGCCAGCAGTTTAGGAACCGATGGTGGCTACACCTTC.

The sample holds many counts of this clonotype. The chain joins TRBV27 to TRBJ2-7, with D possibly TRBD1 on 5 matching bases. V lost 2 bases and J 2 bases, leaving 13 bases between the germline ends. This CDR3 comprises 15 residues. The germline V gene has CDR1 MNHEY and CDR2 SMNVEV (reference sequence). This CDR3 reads CASSLRGSSAYEQYF. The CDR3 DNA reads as TGTGCCAGCAGTTTAAGGGGTTCGAGTGCCTACGAGCAGTACTTC.

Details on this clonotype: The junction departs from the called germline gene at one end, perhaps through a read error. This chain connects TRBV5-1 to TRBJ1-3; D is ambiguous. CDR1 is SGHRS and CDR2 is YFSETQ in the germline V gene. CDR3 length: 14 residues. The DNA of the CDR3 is TGCGCCAGCAGACCGACTATCTCTGGAAACACCGTATATTTT. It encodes CASRPTISGNTVYF. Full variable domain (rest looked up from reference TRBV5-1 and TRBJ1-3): KAGVTQTPRYLIKTRGQQVTLSCSPISGHRSVSWYQQTPGQGLQFLFEYFSETQRNKGNFPGRFSGRQFSNSRSEMNVSTLELGDSALYLCASRPTISGNTVYFGEGSWLTVV.

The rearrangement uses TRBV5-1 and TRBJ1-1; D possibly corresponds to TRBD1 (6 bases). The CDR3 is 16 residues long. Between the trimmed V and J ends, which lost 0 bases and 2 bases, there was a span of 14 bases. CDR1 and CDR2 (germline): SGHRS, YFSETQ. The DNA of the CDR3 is TGCGCCAGCAGCTTGGCGGGGGCCCGAACCAACACTGAAGCTTTCTTT. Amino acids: CASSLAGARTNTEAFF.

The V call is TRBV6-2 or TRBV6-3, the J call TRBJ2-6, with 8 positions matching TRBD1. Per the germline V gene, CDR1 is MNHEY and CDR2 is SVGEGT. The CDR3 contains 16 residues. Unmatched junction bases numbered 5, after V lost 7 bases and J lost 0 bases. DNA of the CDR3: TGTGCCAGCACCCGGACAGGGAGCTCTGGGGCCAACGTCCTGACTTTC. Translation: CASTRTGSSGANVLTF.

CDR3 loop: CASSHRDRRATNEKLFF. The DNA of the CDR3 is TGCGCCAGCAGCCACCGGGACCGACGTGCAACTAATGAAAAACTGTTTTTT. The V gene is TRBV4-1, the J gene TRBJ1-4, with TRBD1 as a possible D gene (5 bases). The V gene lost 3 bases and the J gene lost 0 bases, with 14 bases spanning the gap. Germline V gene lookup returns CDR1 MGHRA and CDR2 YSYEKL. CDR3 length equals 17 residues.